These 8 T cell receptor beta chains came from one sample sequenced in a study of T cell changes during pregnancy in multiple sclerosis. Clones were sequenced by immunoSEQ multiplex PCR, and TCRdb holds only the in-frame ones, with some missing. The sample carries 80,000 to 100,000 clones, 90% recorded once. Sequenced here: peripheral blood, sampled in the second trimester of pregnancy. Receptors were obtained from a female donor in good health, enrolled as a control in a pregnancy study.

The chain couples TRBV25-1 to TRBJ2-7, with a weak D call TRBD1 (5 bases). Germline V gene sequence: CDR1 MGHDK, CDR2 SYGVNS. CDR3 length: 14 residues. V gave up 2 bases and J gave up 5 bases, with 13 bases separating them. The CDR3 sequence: CASSEPAGFNEQYF. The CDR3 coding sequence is TGTGCCAGCAGTGAACCAGCAGGGTTCAACGAGCAGTACTTC.

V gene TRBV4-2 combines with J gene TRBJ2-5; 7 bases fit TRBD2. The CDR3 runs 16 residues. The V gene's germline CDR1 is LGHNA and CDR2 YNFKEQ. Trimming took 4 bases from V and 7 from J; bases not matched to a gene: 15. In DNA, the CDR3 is TGTGCCAGCAGCCCGGGGCAACGCGCGGGGGAGGTGACCCAGTACTTC. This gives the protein CASSPGQRAGEVTQYF.

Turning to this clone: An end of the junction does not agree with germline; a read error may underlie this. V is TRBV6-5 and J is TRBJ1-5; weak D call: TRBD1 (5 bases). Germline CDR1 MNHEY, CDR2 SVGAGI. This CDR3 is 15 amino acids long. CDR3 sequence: CASSWGGRSNQPQHF. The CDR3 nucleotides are TGTGCCAGTAGTTGGGGGGGTCGAAGCAATCAGCCCCAGCATTTT.

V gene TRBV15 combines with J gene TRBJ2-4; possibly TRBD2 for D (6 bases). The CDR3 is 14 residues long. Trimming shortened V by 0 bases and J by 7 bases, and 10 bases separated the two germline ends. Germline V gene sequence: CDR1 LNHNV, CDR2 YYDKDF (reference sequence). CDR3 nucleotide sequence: TGTGCCACCAGCAGAGACAGGGCGGGGAACATTCAGTACTTC. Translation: CATSRDRAGNIQYF.

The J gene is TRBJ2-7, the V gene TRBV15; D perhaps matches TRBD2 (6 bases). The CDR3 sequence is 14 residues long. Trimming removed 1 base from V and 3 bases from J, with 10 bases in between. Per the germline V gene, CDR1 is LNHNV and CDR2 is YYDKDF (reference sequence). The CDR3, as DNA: TGTGCCACCAGCAGAGGGGGCGGGATCTACGAGCAGTACTTC. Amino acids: CATSRGGGIYEQYF.

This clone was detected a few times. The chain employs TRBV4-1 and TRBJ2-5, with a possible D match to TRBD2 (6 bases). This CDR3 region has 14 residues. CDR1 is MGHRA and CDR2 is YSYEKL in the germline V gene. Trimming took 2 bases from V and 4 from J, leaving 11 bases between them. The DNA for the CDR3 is TGCGCCAGCAGCCAACAACAGGAGGGAGAGACCCAGTACTTC. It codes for CASSQQQEGETQYF.

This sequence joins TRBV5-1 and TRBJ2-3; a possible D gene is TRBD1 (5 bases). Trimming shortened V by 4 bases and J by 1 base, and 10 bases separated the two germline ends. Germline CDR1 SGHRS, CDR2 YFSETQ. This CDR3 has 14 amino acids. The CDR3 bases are TGCGCCAGCAGCCCCGGACACCGCACAGATACGCAGTATTTT. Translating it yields CASSPGHRTDTQYF.

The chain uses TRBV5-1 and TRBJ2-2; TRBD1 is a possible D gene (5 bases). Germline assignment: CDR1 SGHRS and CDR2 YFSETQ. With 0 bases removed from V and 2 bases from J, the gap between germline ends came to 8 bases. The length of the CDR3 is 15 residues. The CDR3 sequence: CASSLDGHNTGELFF. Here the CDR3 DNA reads TGCGCCAGCAGCTTGGATGGACACAACACCGGGGAGCTGTTTTTT.